This is a list of T cell receptor beta chains from one sample in a study of blood T cell repertoires in COVID-19. TCRdb keeps only in-frame clones here, not all; method: immunoSEQ multiplex PCR. The table includes 250,000 to 300,000 clones, about three quarters detected once. The sequenced material came from peripheral blood. These receptors were obtained from a woman older than 75 with acute or convalescent COVID-19. CDR3s include the opening cysteine and the closing phenylalanine or tryptophan. A D gene is named only where the DNA matches it firmly. Clone sizes are given selectively: once, few, many, or a class where the clone is expanded.

size	V	D	J	length	CDR3	DNA
.	TRBV11-1	.	TRBJ2-3	14	CASSRFSSTDTQYF	TGTGCCAGCAGTAGATTTTCTAGCACAGATACGCAGTATTTT
few	TRBV5-1	.	TRBJ1-1	13	CASSLGRDTEAFF	TGCGCCAGCAGCCTCGGTCGGGACACTGAAGCTTTCTTT
.	TRBV19	TRBD1	TRBJ1-1	15	CASSGRAGGDTEAFF	TGTGCCAGTAGCGGGAGGGCAGGGGGGGACACTGAAGCTTTCTTT
.	TRBV28	.	TRBJ1-4	11	CASGLNEKLFF	TGTGCCAGCGGGCTGAATGAAAAACTGTTTTTT
.	TRBV5-4	.	TRBJ2-1	15	CASSLGTSSYNEQFF	TGTGCCAGCAGCTTGGGGACATCCTCCTACAATGAGCAGTTCTTC
few	TRBV5-4	TRBD2	TRBJ2-1	17	CASSLKGRPSGINEQFF	TGTGCCAGCAGCTTGAAAGGGCGGCCTAGCGGGATCAATGAGCAGTTCTTC
once	TRBV7-9	TRBD1	TRBJ2-5	16	CASSDTDRGMEETQYF	TGTGCCAGCAGCGACACCGACAGGGGGATGGAGGAGACCCAGTACTTC
few	TRBV5-4	.	TRBJ1-5	15	CASSFAGGGNQPQHF	TGTGCCAGCAGCTTCGCGGGGGGCGGCAATCAGCCCCAGCATTTT
once	TRBV7-8	TRBD1	TRBJ1-1	13	CASSPGTASEAFF	TGTGCCAGCAGCCCGGGGACAGCCTCTGAAGCTTTCTTT
.	TRBV5-1	TRBD2	TRBJ2-1	14	CASSLAWEGGEQFF	TGCGCCAGCAGCTTGGCCTGGGAGGGTGGGGAGCAGTTCTTC
.	TRBV11-3	TRBD1	TRBJ2-1	15	CASSPGQGAYNEQFF	TGTGCCAGCAGCCCGGGACAGGGGGCGTACAATGAGCAGTTCTTC
.	TRBV16	TRBD1	TRBJ1-2	13	CASSRDSNYGYTF	TGTGCCAGCAGCCGGGACAGCAACTATGGCTACACCTTC
.	TRBV30	TRBD1	TRBJ2-3	14	CASSRGGVTDTQYF	TGTGCCTCCTCCAGAGGGGGCGTTACAGATACGCAGTATTTT
once	TRBV18	.	TRBJ1-5	15	CASSPGTSSNQPQHF	TGTGCCAGCTCACCAGGGACATCGAGCAATCAGCCCCAGCATTTT
.	TRBV23-1	TRBD1	TRBJ2-7	16	CASSQEGTVASYEQYF	TGCGCCAGCAGTCAAGAGGGGACAGTAGCCTCCTACGAGCAGTACTTC
few	TRBV21-1	.	TRBJ2-1	16	CASSKKTRRGRDEQFF	TGTGCCAGCAGCAAAAAGACAAGGAGGGGGCGGGATGAGCAGTTCTTC
.	TRBV5-1	TRBD1	TRBJ2-1	15	CASSWRQGSYNEQFF	TGCGCCAGCAGCTGGCGACAGGGTTCCTACAATGAGCAGTTCTTC
few	TRBV5-1	.	TRBJ2-3	14	CASSTGGGTDTQYF	TGCGCCAGCAGCACTGGGGGAGGAACAGATACGCAGTATTTT
.	TRBV18	.	TRBJ2-2	17	CASTPRLAGSNTGELFF	TGTGCCAGCACGCCCAGGCTGGCAGGGTCGAACACCGGGGAGCTGTTTTTT
.	TRBV7-2	.	TRBJ2-3	14	CASSRDSRPDTQYF	TGTGCCAGCAGCCGGGACTCCAGGCCAGATACGCAGTATTTT
.	TRBV3-1/TRBV3-2	.	TRBJ2-1	14	CASSQPGAWVEQFF	TGTGCCAGCAGCCAACCGGGAGCTTGGGTTGAGCAGTTCTTC
few	TRBV10-3	TRBD1	TRBJ1-5	14	CAIRAGTENQPQHF	TGTGCCATCAGGGCCGGGACAGAGAATCAGCCCCAGCATTTT
.	TRBV6-5	TRBD2	TRBJ2-3	14	CASTQAGGPYTQYF	TGTGCCAGCACGCAAGCGGGAGGTCCCTATACGCAGTATTTT
.	TRBV18	.	TRBJ1-1	14	CASSREVMNTEAFF	TGTGCCAGCTCACGGGAGGTGATGAACACTGAAGCTTTCTTT
.	TRBV19	.	TRBJ1-6	12	CASTSVGRPLHF	.